These 2 T cell receptor beta chains were sequenced from one sample in a study of graft-versus-host responses after intestinal transplantation. Generated by immunoSEQ multiplex PCR, the TCRdb table keeps only in-frame clones and is missing some. Counted here are tens of thousands of clones, approximately 90% occurring once; the ten biggest clones make up more than 9%. The input for sequencing was PBMCs, taken around 62 weeks after intestinal transplantation. Receptors were obtained from a human patient who received an intestinal transplant, so some T cells may come from the graft donor.

The rearrangement joins TRBV11-2 to TRBJ2-7; no definite D call. Germline V CDR1 and CDR2: SGHAT, FQNNGV. V was clipped by 0 bases and J by 2 bases, with 8 bases between them. This CDR3 is 14 amino acids long. Here the CDR3 reads CASSLDLGTYEQYF. Written as DNA, the CDR3 is TGTGCCAGCAGCTTAGATCTGGGTACCTACGAGCAGTACTTC.

This clone was detected once. This chain uses TRBV7-2 with TRBJ2-1, with a weak D call TRBD2 (5 bases). The CDR3 is made up of 15 amino acids. V was trimmed by 2 bases and J by 4 bases, leaving 12 bases between them. Germline CDR1 and CDR2: SGHTA and FQGNSA. CDR3 sequence: CASSLPEGWYNEQFF. The CDR3 DNA follows: TGTGCCAGCAGCTTACCAGAGGGCTGGTACAATGAGCAGTTCTTC.